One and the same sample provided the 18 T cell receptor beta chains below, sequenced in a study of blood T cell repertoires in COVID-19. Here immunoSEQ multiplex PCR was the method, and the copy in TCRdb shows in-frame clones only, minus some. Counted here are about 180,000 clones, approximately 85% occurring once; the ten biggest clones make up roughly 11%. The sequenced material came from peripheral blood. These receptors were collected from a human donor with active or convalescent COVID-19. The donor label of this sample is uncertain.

CDR3 nucleotides: TGTGCTAGTGGGGCACAGGGTTTTGCTGAAGCTTTCTTT. This encodes CASGAQGFAEAFF. This sequence joins TRBV12-5 and TRBJ1-1; a possible D gene is TRBD1 (6 bases). Trimming removed 6 bases at V and 6 bases at J, with 14 bases between. CDR3 length equals 13 residues. CDR1 and CDR2 from the germline V gene are LGHNT and FRNRAP.

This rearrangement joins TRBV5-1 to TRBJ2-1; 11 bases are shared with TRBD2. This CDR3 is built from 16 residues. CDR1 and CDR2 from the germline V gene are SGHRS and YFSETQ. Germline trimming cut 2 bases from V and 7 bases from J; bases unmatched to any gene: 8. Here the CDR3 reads CASSFRLAGGGNEQFF. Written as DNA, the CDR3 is TGCGCCAGCAGCTTCCGGCTAGCGGGAGGTGGGAATGAGCAGTTCTTC.

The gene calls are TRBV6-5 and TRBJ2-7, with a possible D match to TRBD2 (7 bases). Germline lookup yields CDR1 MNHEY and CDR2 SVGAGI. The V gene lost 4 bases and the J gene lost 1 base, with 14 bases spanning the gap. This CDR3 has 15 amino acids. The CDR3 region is CASSSGGLGSYEQYF. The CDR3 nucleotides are TGTGCCAGCAGTTCCGGGGGGCTCGGATCCTACGAGCAGTACTTC.

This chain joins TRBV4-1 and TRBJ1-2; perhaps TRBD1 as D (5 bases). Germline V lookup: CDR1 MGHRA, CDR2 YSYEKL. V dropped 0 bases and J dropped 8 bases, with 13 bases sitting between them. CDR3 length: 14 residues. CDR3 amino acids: CASSQEWGGRGYTF. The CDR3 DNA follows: TGCGCCAGCAGCCAAGAATGGGGGGGACGGGGCTACACCTTC.

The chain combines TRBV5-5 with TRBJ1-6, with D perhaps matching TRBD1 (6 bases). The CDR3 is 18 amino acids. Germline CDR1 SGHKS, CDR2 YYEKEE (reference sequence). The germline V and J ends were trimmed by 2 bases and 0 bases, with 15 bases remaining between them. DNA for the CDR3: TGTGCCAGCAGCTTTGGGACATCAAAGAGCTCCTATAATTCACCCCTCCACTTT. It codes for CASSFGTSKSSYNSPLHF.

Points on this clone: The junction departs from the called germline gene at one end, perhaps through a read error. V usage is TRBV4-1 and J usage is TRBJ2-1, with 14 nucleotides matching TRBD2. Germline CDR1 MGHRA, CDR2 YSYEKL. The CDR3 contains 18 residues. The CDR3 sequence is CASSQVTSGGGRNNEQFF. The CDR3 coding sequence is TGCGCCAGCAGTCAAGTGACTAGCGGGGGGGGGAGAAACAATGAGCAGTTCTTC.

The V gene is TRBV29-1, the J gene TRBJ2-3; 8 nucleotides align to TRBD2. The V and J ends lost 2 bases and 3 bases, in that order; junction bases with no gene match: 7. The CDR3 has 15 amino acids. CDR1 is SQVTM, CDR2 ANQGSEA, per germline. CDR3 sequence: CSVESIAGSTDTQYF. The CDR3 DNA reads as TGCAGCGTTGAATCAATAGCGGGGTCGACAGATACGCAGTATTTT.

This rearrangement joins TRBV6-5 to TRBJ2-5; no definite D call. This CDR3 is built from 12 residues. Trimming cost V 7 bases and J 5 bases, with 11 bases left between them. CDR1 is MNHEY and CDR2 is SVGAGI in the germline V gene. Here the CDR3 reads CASKIGEETQYF. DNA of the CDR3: TGTGCCAGCAAGATAGGAGAGGAGACCCAGTACTTC.

The CDR3 DNA sequence: TGTGCCAGCAGACCAGGGGGCCGGTCTGGAAACACCATATATTTT. This sequence encodes CASRPGGRSGNTIYF. V is TRBV28 and J is TRBJ1-3; 8 bases align to TRBD1. Germline loops: CDR1 MDHEN, CDR2 SYDVKM. J lost 1 base, V lost 6 bases, and 5 bases had no gene match. The CDR3 sequence is 15 residues long.

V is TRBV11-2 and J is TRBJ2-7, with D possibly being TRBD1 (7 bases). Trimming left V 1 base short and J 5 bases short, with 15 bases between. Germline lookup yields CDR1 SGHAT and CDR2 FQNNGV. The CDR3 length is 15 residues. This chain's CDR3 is CASSLGRGRGDEQYF. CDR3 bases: TGTGCCAGCAGCTTAGGTAGGGGCAGGGGGGACGAGCAGTACTTC.

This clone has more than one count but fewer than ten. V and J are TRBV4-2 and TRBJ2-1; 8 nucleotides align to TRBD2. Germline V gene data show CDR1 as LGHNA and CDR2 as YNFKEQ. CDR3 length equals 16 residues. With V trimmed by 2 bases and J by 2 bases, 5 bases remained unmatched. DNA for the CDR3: TGTGCCAGCAGCCAAATAGCGGGGCAAGCCTACAATGAGCAGTTCTTC. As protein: CASSQIAGQAYNEQFF.

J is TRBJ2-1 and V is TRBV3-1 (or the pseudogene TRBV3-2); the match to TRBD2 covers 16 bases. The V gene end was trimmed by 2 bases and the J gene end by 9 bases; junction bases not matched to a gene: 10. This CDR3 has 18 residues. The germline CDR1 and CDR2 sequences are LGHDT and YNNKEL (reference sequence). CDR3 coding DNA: TGTGCCAGCAGCCAACACCAGGGGACTAGCGGGGGGGCCCGTGAGCAGTTCTTC. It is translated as CASSQHQGTSGGAREQFF.

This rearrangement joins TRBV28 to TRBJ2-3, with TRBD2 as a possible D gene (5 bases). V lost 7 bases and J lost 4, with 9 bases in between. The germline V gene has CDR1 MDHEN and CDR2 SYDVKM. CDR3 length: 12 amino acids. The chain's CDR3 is CASNSGSDTQYF. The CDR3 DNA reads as TGTGCCAGCAATTCGGGGTCAGATACGCAGTATTTT. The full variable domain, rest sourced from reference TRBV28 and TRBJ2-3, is DVKVTQSSRYLVKRTGEKVFLECVQDMDHENMFWYRQDPGLGLRLIYFSYDVKMKEKGDIPEGYSVSREKKERFSLILESASTNQTSMYLCASNSGSDTQYFGPGTRLTVL.

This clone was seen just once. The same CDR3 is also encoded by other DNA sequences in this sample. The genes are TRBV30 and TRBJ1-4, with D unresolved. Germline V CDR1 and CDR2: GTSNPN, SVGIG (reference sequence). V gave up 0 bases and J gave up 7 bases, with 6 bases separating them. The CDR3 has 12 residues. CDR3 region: CAWSVRGEKLFF. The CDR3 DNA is TGTGCCTGGAGTGTACGAGGTGAAAAACTGTTTTTT. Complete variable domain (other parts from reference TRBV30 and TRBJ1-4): SQTIHQWPATLVQPVGSPLSLECTVEGTSNPNLYWYRQAAGRGLQLLFYSVGIGQISSEVPQNLSASRPQDRQFILSSKKLLLSDSGFYLCAWSVRGEKLFFGSGTQLSVL.

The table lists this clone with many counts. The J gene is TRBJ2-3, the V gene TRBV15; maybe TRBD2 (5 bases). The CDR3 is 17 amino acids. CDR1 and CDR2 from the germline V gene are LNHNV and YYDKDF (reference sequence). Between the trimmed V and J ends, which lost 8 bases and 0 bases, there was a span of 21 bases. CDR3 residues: CATRRRGSVGSTDTQYF. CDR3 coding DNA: TGTGCCACCCGGCGAAGAGGGTCGGTCGGTAGCACAGATACGCAGTATTTT.

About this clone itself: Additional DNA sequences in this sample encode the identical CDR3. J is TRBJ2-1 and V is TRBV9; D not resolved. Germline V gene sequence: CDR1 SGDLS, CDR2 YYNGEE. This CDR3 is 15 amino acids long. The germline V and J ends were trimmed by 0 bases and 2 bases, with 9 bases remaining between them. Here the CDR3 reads CASSVAPSPYNEQFF. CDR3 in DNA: TGTGCCAGCAGCGTAGCCCCGTCTCCCTACAATGAGCAGTTCTTC. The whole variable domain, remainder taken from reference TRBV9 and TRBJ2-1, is DSGVTQTPKHLITATGQRVTLRCSPRSGDLSVYWYQQSLDQGLQFLIQYYNGEERAKGNILERFSAQQFPDLHSELNLSSLELGDSALYFCASSVAPSPYNEQFFGPGTRLTVL.

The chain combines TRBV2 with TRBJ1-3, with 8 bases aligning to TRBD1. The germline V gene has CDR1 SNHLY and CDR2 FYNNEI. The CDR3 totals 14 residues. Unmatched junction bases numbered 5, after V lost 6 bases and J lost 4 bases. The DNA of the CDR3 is TGTGCCAGCAGGGACAGGGCGGGAGGAAACACCATATATTTT. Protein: CASRDRAGGNTIYF.

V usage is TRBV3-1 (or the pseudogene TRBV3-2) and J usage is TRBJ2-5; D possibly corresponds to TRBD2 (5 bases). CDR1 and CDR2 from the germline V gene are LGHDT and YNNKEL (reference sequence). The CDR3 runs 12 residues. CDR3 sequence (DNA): TGTGTTCCAGGACTCGCCCAAGAGACCCAGTACTTC. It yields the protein CVPGLAQETQYF.